This T cell receptor (beta chain) was observed in a study of OX40 agonist ivuxolimab in advanced cancers. Study background: People in dose escalation had one of these cancers: hepatocellular carcinoma, melanoma, renal cell or head and neck cancer. Of mixed ages from about 20 to 80 and averaging about 56 years, the group was about 80% male. The study, taken as a whole, reports: Fewer expanded clones were found on average in CD4+ than in CD8+ T cells. Several nonresponders also turned out to have low normalized T-cell clonal expansion.

The repertoire was sequenced with immunoSEQ multiplex PCR; TCRdb's copy has only in-frame clones and lacks some. The profile shows about 64,000 clones, 80% to 90% of them singletons. V trimming: 4 bases; J trimming: 6 bases; junction bases outside the gene matches: 7. This CDR3 region has 13 residues. Germline V lookup: CDR1 SGHRS, CDR2 YFSETQ. This clone was detected once. Its antigen is not known. This sequence originates from an adult with an advanced solid tumor such as melanoma, head and neck, liver or kidney cancer. The source material was CD4+ or CD8+ T cells sorted from blood, sampled in a trial of the OX40 agonist ivuxolimab. The chain joins TRBV5-1 to TRBJ2-7; 7 bases fit TRBD1. The CDR3 bases are TGCGCCAGCAGCGCGACAGGGTTCGGCGAGCAGTACTTC. It yields the protein CASSATGFGEQYF. The complete variable domain, with remaining parts taken from reference TRBV5-1 and TRBJ2-7, reads KAGVTQTPRYLIKTRGQQVTLSCSPISGHRSVSWYQQTPGQGLQFLFEYFSETQRNKGNFPGRFSGRQFSNSRSEMNVSTLELGDSALYLCASSATGFGEQYFGPGTRLTVT.